This T cell receptor (beta chain) is drawn from a study of blood T cell repertoires in COVID-19. Using immunoSEQ multiplex PCR, the repertoire was profiled, and TCRdb retains in-frame clones only, with some absent. Of about 290,000 clones detected, around nine tenths appear once; the ten largest clones hold approximately 4.2%. Germline loops: CDR1 MDHEN, CDR2 SYDVKM. The CDR3 runs to 14 residues. The ends were cut back, 2 bases at V and 6 bases at J, with 13 bases in the middle. The chain recombines TRBV28 with TRBJ1-2; TRBD1 is a possible D gene (6 bases). This TCR came from a man aged 40-55 years with acute or convalescent COVID-19. The sequenced sample was peripheral blood. The CDR3 region is CASSLVGGGDGYTF. The CDR3 DNA is TGTGCCAGCAGTTTAGTTGGGGGCGGTGATGGCTACACCTTC.